This T cell receptor (beta chain) was recovered during a study of blood T cell repertoires in COVID-19. Background on the study: Donors in the United States, Italy and Spain gave samples during acute or convalescent COVID-19. T cells, B-cell-depleted T cells, or PBMCs provided the cDNA or gDNA that served as material.

CDR1 is SNHLY, CDR2 FYNNEI, per germline. The ends lost 6 bases at V and 8 bases at J; junction bases unmatched: 6. The CDR3 length is 12 residues. Measured with immunoSEQ multiplex PCR; TCRdb has only the in-frame clones, and not every one. The sample has tens of thousands of clones; 85% to 95% are singletons. J is TRBJ1-2 and V is TRBV2, with 7 bases identical to TRBD1. The sequenced material came from peripheral blood. The receptor was derived from a human donor in a cohort sampled during active COVID-19. DNA of the CDR3: TGTGCCAGCAGGAGGGACAGAGAAGGCTACACCTTC. Translated, it gives CASRRDREGYTF. Filled out from reference TRBV2 and TRBJ1-2, the complete variable domain reads EPEVTQTPSHQVTQMGQEVILRCVPISNHLYFYWYRQILGQKVEFLVSFYNNEISEKSEIFDDQFSVERPDGSNFTLKIRSTKLEDSAMYFCASRRDREGYTFGSGTRLTVV.